Below are 5 T cell receptor beta chains sequenced from a single sample in a study of blood T cell repertoires in COVID-19. Libraries were prepared by immunoSEQ multiplex PCR; TCRdb keeps only in-frame clonotypes and omits some of them. The sample lists about 190,000 clones; about 83% were seen once. The sample comprised peripheral blood. The receptor source for this set is a woman in her 70s with active or convalescent COVID-19.

J is TRBJ2-5 and V is TRBV24-1; the D gene is possibly TRBD1 (6 bases). The CDR3 is 14 residues long. The V gene's germline CDR1 is KGHDR and CDR2 SFDVKD. V was shortened by 10 bases and J by 5 bases, with 19 bases between the two germline ends. The CDR3 DNA reads as TGTGCCACTTCGGACAGCAAAGTGAGGGAGACCCAGTACTTC. Encoded protein: CATSDSKVRETQYF.

V and J are TRBV30 and TRBJ2-5, with 8 nucleotides matching TRBD2. Germline V CDR1 and CDR2: GTSNPN, SVGIG (reference sequence). The CDR3 has 15 residues. V lost 1 base and J lost 3; bases outside the gene matches: 7. In DNA form, the CDR3 reads TGTGCCTGGAGTGAACTGGGACTAGTGGAAGAGACCCAGTACTTC. Translating it yields CAWSELGLVEETQYF. Based on the CDR3 plus reference TRBV30 and TRBJ2-5, the full variable domain is SQTIHQWPATLVQPVGSPLSLECTVEGTSNPNLYWYRQAAGRGLQLLFYSVGIGQISSEVPQNLSASRPQDRQFILSSKKLLLSDSGFYLCAWSELGLVEETQYFGPGTRLLVL.

The chain joins TRBV7-2 to TRBJ2-5; 8 nucleotides match TRBD1. The CDR3 runs 17 residues. Unmatched junction bases numbered 13, after V lost 2 bases and J lost 5 bases. Germline V gene sequence: CDR1 SGHTA, CDR2 FQGNSA. The CDR3 here is CASSLTHRGYYRETQYF. The CDR3, as DNA: TGTGCCAGCAGCTTAACCCACAGGGGGTACTACCGGGAGACCCAGTACTTC. The full variable domain, its missing parts supplied by reference TRBV7-2 and TRBJ2-5, is GAGVSQSPSNKVTEKGKDVELRCDPISGHTALYWYRQSLGQGLEFLIYFQGNSAPDKSGLPSDRFSAERTGGSVSTLTIQRTQQEDSAVYLCASSLTHRGYYRETQYFGPGTRLLVL.

The chain carries TRBV2 and TRBJ1-3, with TRBD1 matching over 9 bases. Germline assignment: CDR1 SNHLY and CDR2 FYNNEI. The CDR3 loop spans 16 amino acids. J was trimmed by 1 base and V by 3 bases; bases with no gene match: 4. In DNA form, the CDR3 reads TGTGCCAGCAGTGATCTGGACAGGGGTTCTGGAAACACCATATATTTT. This gives the protein CASSDLDRGSGNTIYF.

The chain uses TRBV9 and TRBJ2-1; 10 positions match TRBD2. This CDR3 comprises 19 residues. Germline-derived CDR1 and CDR2 are SGDLS and YYNGEE. The trim removed 0 bases at V and 5 bases at J, leaving 14 bases unmatched. CDR3 in DNA: TGTGCCAGCAGCGTAGCTACGAGTTTGGGACTAGCGAGACACAATGAGCAGTTCTTC. Protein: CASSVATSLGLARHNEQFF.